The 18 T cell receptor beta chains below were found in one sample sequenced in a study of blood T cell repertoires in COVID-19. Produced via immunoSEQ multiplex PCR; TCRdb's table is partial and in-frame only. The sample carries roughly 250,000 clones, roughly 90% recorded once. Sequenced sample: peripheral blood. The receptors stem from a woman aged 30 to 39 with COVID-19, enrolled during active disease.

The chain couples TRBV27 to TRBJ1-5; tentative D call: TRBD1 (6 bases). This CDR3 has 16 residues. From germline, CDR1 is MNHEY and CDR2 SMNVEV (reference sequence). The V end was cut by 1 base, the J end by 3 bases, with 13 bases between. The CDR3 DNA follows: TGTGCCAGCAGTTTATTGGCGGGGGCGGCCAATCAGCCCCAGCATTTT. Encoded protein: CASSLLAGAANQPQHF.

The chain recombines TRBV25-1 with TRBJ1-2; D perhaps matches TRBD1 (5 bases). In germline, CDR1 is MGHDK, CDR2 SYGVNS. V was trimmed by 1 base and J by 8 bases, leaving 11 bases between them. The CDR3 runs 13 residues. CDR3 in DNA: TGTGCCAGCAGTGAATCCGGGGGTGAGGGCTACACCTTC. Protein product: CASSESGGEGYTF.

V and J are TRBV7-9 and TRBJ2-1; D not certain. CDR1 and CDR2 (germline): SEHNR, FQNEAQ (reference sequence). CDR3 size: 13 residues. Between the trimmed V and J ends, which lost 5 bases and 7 bases, there was a span of 12 bases. The CDR3 DNA reads TGTGCCAGCAGCCGTCCAATGAGGAATGAGCAGTTCTTC. Translation: CASSRPMRNEQFF.

This chain links TRBV2 with TRBJ1-4; 10 bases match TRBD1. Unmatched junction bases numbered 13, after V lost 4 bases and J lost 8 bases. CDR1 is SNHLY, CDR2 FYNNEI, per germline. This CDR3 spans 17 amino acids. CDR3: CASSAVPGQGLDEKLFF. For the CDR3, the DNA is TGTGCCAGCAGTGCCGTCCCGGGACAGGGGTTGGACGAAAAACTGTTTTTT.

The V and J genes are TRBV5-1 and TRBJ2-2, with 11 positions matching TRBD1. The V gene end was trimmed by 0 bases and the J gene end by 7 bases; junction bases not matched to a gene: 2. Germline lookup yields CDR1 SGHRS and CDR2 YFSETQ. CDR3 length equals 15 residues. The DNA of the CDR3 is TGCGCCAGCAGCTTGGGGACAGGGGGCGGCGGGGAGCTGTTTTTT. This encodes CASSLGTGGGGELFF.

CDR3 in amino acids: CASSFTGGQGAHEQYF. In nucleotides, the CDR3 is TGCGCCAGCAGCTTCACGGGGGGACAGGGGGCCCACGAGCAGTACTTC. V gene TRBV5-1 combines with J gene TRBJ2-7, with TRBD1 matching over 12 bases. The ends lost 2 bases at V and 5 bases at J; junction bases unmatched: 8. This CDR3 has 16 amino acids. Germline lookup yields CDR1 SGHRS and CDR2 YFSETQ.

This chain links TRBV14 with TRBJ2-7, with 12 positions matching TRBD1. CDR1 SGHDN and CDR2 FVKESK come from the germline V gene. The junction had 3 bases not matched to a gene; V was cut back by 3 bases and J by 3 bases. The CDR3 spans 15 residues. This CDR3 is CASSHGTGGVYEQYF. For the CDR3, the DNA is TGTGCCAGCAGCCACGGGACAGGGGGCGTCTACGAGCAGTACTTC.

This chain connects TRBV27 to TRBJ1-1; D may be TRBD1 (5 bases). Germline loops: CDR1 MNHEY, CDR2 SMNVEV (reference sequence). This CDR3 region has 15 residues. The V end was cut by 4 bases, the J end by 3 bases, with 15 bases between. The CDR3 here is CASSSPQAGDTEAFF. The CDR3 region has the DNA TGTGCCAGCAGTTCCCCACAGGCGGGGGACACTGAAGCTTTCTTT.

The V and J genes are TRBV19 and TRBJ1-5; 8 nucleotides align to TRBD1. The junction had 12 bases not matched to a gene; V was cut back by 4 bases and J by 7 bases. This CDR3 spans 16 amino acids. Germline CDR1 and CDR2: LNHDA and SQIVND (reference sequence). The CDR3 nucleotides read TGTGCCAGTAGTACCCGGACTTCGACAGGGGAGCAGCCCCAGCATTTT. Translation: CASSTRTSTGEQPQHF.

V usage is TRBV5-1 and J usage is TRBJ1-2, with TRBD1 identical over 8 bases. Germline values: CDR1 SGHRS, CDR2 YFSETQ. The junction had 8 bases not matched to a gene; V was cut back by 6 bases and J by 4 bases. The CDR3 sequence is 14 residues long. DNA for the CDR3: TGCGCCAGCACCTCGGACAGGGCCCTCTATGGCTACACCTTC. Translation: CASTSDRALYGYTF.

This clone occurred a few times. The genes are TRBV6-5 and TRBJ2-1; possible D gene TRBD2, 5 bases. CDR3 size: 13 residues. Germline CDR1 and CDR2: MNHEY and SVGAGI. Trimming stripped 2 bases from V and 8 bases from J, with 10 bases between. The DNA for the CDR3 is TGTGCCAGCAGTTACGCCGCGGGCTATGAGCAGTTCTTC. Translated, it gives CASSYAAGYEQFF.

This chain's CDR3 is CASSQEYRVGTEAFF. The CDR3 nucleotides read TGCGCCAGCAGCCAAGAGTACAGGGTAGGAACTGAAGCTTTCTTT. The chain uses TRBV4-1 and TRBJ1-1, with D maybe TRBD1 (6 bases). CDR3 length: 15 amino acids. The V gene's germline CDR1 is MGHRA and CDR2 YSYEKL. Trimming pared 0 bases from V and 5 bases from J, leaving 13 bases between.

J is TRBJ2-2 and V is TRBV5-1; TRBD2 agrees at 7 bases. V was clipped by 4 bases and J by 6 bases; unmatched bases: 3. The CDR3 contains 13 residues. CDR1 is SGHRS and CDR2 is YFSETQ in the germline V gene. In DNA, the CDR3 is TGCGCCAGCAGCCAGGGAGGGGCCGGGGAGCTGTTTTTT. Translating gives CASSQGGAGELFF.

The J gene is TRBJ1-5, the V gene TRBV23-1, with no clear D. TRBV23-1 is flagged as an ORF with uncertain function. Deletions cut 4 bases from V and 2 bases from J, with 15 bases between. The CDR3 runs to 16 residues. The CDR3 DNA reads as TGCGCCAGCAGTCTAGGCCGGGGATCCGGCAATCAGCCCCAGCATTTT. Translated, it gives CASSLGRGSGNQPQHF.

Only a few counts were recorded for this clone. The rearrangement uses TRBV19 and TRBJ2-3, with no clear D. Trimming removed 3 bases from V and 5 bases from J, with 12 bases in between. The CDR3 extends over 14 amino acids. Germline loops: CDR1 LNHDA, CDR2 SQIVND (reference sequence). CDR3 region: CASSILLSQDTQYF. CDR3 bases: TGTGCCAGTAGTATTTTACTAAGTCAAGATACGCAGTATTTT.

The V and J genes are TRBV3-1 (or the pseudogene TRBV3-2) and TRBJ2-7; 8 bases map to TRBD1. Germline V gives CDR1 LGHDT, CDR2 YNNKEL (reference sequence). The CDR3 extends over 15 amino acids. J gave up 2 bases and V 1 base, and 4 bases lay outside the gene matches. CDR3 coding DNA: TGTGCCAGCAGCCAAGCAGGACAGGGACCCTACGAGCAGTACTTC. It yields the protein CASSQAGQGPYEQYF.

This clone has just a few counts. Here the CDR3 reads CASSHADRGGDQPQHF. In DNA, the CDR3 is TGTGCCAGCAGCCACGCCGACAGGGGAGGGGATCAGCCCCAGCATTTT. The chain uses TRBV4-2 and TRBJ1-5; TRBD1 matches at 8 bases. Germline-derived CDR1 and CDR2 are LGHNA and YNFKEQ. This CDR3 is 16 amino acids long. Trimming at V came to 3 bases and at J to 5 bases, leaving 9 bases not matched to a gene.

The V gene is TRBV5-4, the J gene TRBJ2-5; TRBD2 might be the D (6 bases). Trimming shortened V by 4 bases and J by 5 bases, and 15 bases separated the two germline ends. The CDR3 length is 14 residues. From germline, CDR1 is SGHNT and CDR2 YYREEE (reference sequence). CDR3 region: CASSPLTGEETQYF. Written as DNA, the CDR3 is TGTGCCAGCAGCCCCTTAACGGGGGAGGAGACCCAGTACTTC.